Following are 21 T cell receptor beta chains from one sample sequenced in a study of blood T cells in healthy people across ages. The authors ran a second PCR of about 7 to 12 cycles using a sample-barcoded 5' primer and a J-beta primer mix. Via MiXCR, TCRdb re-called the 5' RACE reads, giving one row per CDR3 protein. The table has about 1.4 million distinct CDR3 sequences, roughly 59% seen once. The source material was blood. These receptors were taken from a man in his late teens or twenties in good health.

The V and J genes are TRBV20-1 and TRBJ2-7; 11 positions match TRBD2. Germline trimming cut 6 bases from V and 3 bases from J; bases unmatched to any gene: 4. The CDR3 has 13 residues. Germline CDR1 and CDR2: DFQATT and SNEGSKA (reference sequence). The CDR3 is CSARTSGHYEQYF. The CDR3 DNA sequence: TGCAGTGCGCGGACTAGCGGGCACTACGAGCAGTACTTC.

For this clonotype: An end of the junction differs from the germline gene, which may be a read error. V is TRBV7-9 and J is TRBJ2-1; possibly TRBD1 for D (6 bases). Germline V CDR1 and CDR2: SEHNR, FQNEAQ (reference sequence). The CDR3 is 15 residues long. CDR3 sequence (DNA): TGTACCAGCAGCCCAAGGACAGTGTCCTACAATGAGCAGTTCTTC. This gives the protein CTSSPRTVSYNEQFF.

In this sample, this clonotype turned up a few times. This chain joins TRBV12-3 or TRBV12-4 and TRBJ1-5; 11 bases fit TRBD1. The junction had 9 bases not matched to a gene; V was cut back by 7 bases and J by 7 bases. This CDR3 contains 15 residues. DNA for the CDR3: TGTGCCAGCAACCCCGCGGGACAGGGGGGCCAGCCCCAGCATTTT. It yields the protein CASNPAGQGGQPQHF.

This clonotype came up many times. A read error may produce the germline difference seen at one junction end. The chain links TRBV7-9 to TRBJ2-2; no clear D gene. The CDR3 consists of 13 residues. Germline-derived CDR1 and CDR2 are SEHNR and FQNEAQ (reference sequence). This CDR3 is CASSLGPTGELFF. In DNA, the CDR3 is TGTGCCAGCAGTTTAGGTCCCACCGGGGAGCTGTTTTTT.

The chain links TRBV20-1 to TRBJ2-7, with 9 bases aligning to TRBD1. The J segment lost 2 bases and the V segment lost 4 bases, leaving 6 bases of the junction unmatched. Germline lookup yields CDR1 DFQATT and CDR2 SNEGSKA (reference sequence). The length of the CDR3 is 14 residues. Here the CDR3 reads CSANPGQGPYEQYF. CDR3 in DNA: TGCAGTGCTAACCCGGGACAGGGCCCCTACGAGCAGTACTTC.

In regard to this clonotype: A junction end diverges from the germline sequence, so it may reflect a read error. This rearrangement joins TRBV29-1 to TRBJ2-1; perhaps TRBD2 as D (6 bases). The CDR3 contains 16 residues. Germline values: CDR1 SQVTM, CDR2 ANQGSEA. CDR3 nucleotides: TGCAGCGCTGAAGTTTATTTCGGGAGCCCGTACAATGAGCAGTTCTTC. It yields the protein CSAEVYFGSPYNEQFF.

This sequence joins TRBV12-3 or TRBV12-4 and TRBJ2-5; D may be TRBD1 (5 bases). The CDR3 extends over 14 amino acids. V dropped 6 bases and J dropped 7 bases, with 18 bases sitting between them. The chain's CDR3 is CASSRSAGQGTQYF. CDR3 in DNA: TGTGCCAGCAGCCGATCGGCTGGCCAGGGGACCCAGTACTTC.

This clonotype was counted only a few times. CDR3 nucleotides: TGCAGTGCTAGAGACGGCAGTACCTACGAGCAGTACTTC. This translates into CSARDGSTYEQYF. The rearrangement uses TRBV20-1 and TRBJ2-7; D gene uncertain. Germline V CDR1 and CDR2: DFQATT, SNEGSKA (reference sequence). The CDR3 is made up of 13 amino acids. Trimming cost V 0 bases and J 2 bases, with 8 bases left between them.

The rearrangement links TRBV4-1 to TRBJ1-2; D is unclear. V was cut by 1 base and J by 2 bases, with 23 bases left in between. The germline V gene encodes CDR1 MGHRA and CDR2 YSYEKL. The CDR3 runs to 19 residues. The CDR3 nucleotides read TGCGCCAGCAGCCAAGGAGTACTTAGTCTGGTTGGAGTAAACTATGGCTACACCTTC. Its protein product is CASSQGVLSLVGVNYGYTF.

This clonotype has only a few counts. The J gene is TRBJ2-7, the V gene TRBV20-1; the D gene is possibly TRBD1 (6 bases). Germline CDR1 reads DFQATT; CDR2 reads SNEGSKA (reference sequence). The CDR3 totals 13 residues. The germline V and J ends were trimmed by 2 bases and 5 bases, with 13 bases remaining between them. In DNA form, the CDR3 reads TGCAGTGCTAGACCAGGGGCAAGGGACGAGCAGTACTTC. Its translation: CSARPGARDEQYF.

CDR3 protein: CASSQVGSGDYGYTF. As DNA, the CDR3 is TGCGCCAGCAGCCAAGTGGGTAGCGGGGACTATGGCTACACCTTC. J is TRBJ1-2 and V is TRBV4-1; D ambiguous. CDR1 is MGHRA, CDR2 YSYEKL, per germline. V lost 1 base and J lost 3, with 12 bases in between. This CDR3 spans 15 amino acids.

The chain links TRBV9 to TRBJ2-3; D perhaps matches TRBD2 (7 bases). The V end was cut by 1 base, the J end by 7 bases, with 16 bases between. This CDR3 region has 15 residues. Germline V lookup: CDR1 SGDLS, CDR2 YYNGEE. CDR3 loop: CASSVSGGIGNTQYF. The CDR3 DNA reads as TGTGCCAGCAGCGTATCGGGGGGCATTGGAAATACGCAGTATTTT. Together with reference TRBV9 and TRBJ2-3, the CDR3 gives the full variable domain: DSGVTQTPKHLITATGQRVTLRCSPRSGDLSVYWYQQSLDQGLQFLIQYYNGEERAKGNILERFSAQQFPDLHSELNLSSLELGDSALYFCASSVSGGIGNTQYFGPGTRLTVL.

Only one count was recorded for this clonotype. This chain uses TRBV9 with TRBJ1-4; the D gene is possibly TRBD1 (5 bases). The ends were cut back, 0 bases at V and 7 bases at J, with 10 bases in the middle. The CDR3 spans 14 residues. The germline CDR1 and CDR2 sequences are SGDLS and YYNGEE. The CDR3 loop reads CASSVGVGAEKLFF. CDR3 DNA: TGTGCCAGCAGCGTAGGAGTAGGGGCTGAAAAACTGTTTTTT.

V is TRBV29-1 and J is TRBJ2-7; either TRBD1 or TRBD2 may fit D (5 bases each). Looked up from germline, CDR1 is SQVTM and CDR2 is ANQGSEA. The CDR3 runs 15 residues. V was cut by 1 base and J by 2 bases, with 15 bases left in between. The CDR3 sequence: CSVEGAHGGPYEQYF. The CDR3 DNA sequence: TGCAGCGTTGAAGGCGCACATGGGGGACCCTACGAGCAGTACTTC.

The J gene is TRBJ2-7, the V gene TRBV7-9; D ambiguous. The CDR3 loop spans 12 amino acids. The germline V gene has CDR1 SEHNR and CDR2 FQNEAQ (reference sequence). Trimming pared 7 bases from V and 1 base from J, leaving 8 bases between. CDR3: CASTLESYEQYF. In DNA, the CDR3 is TGTGCCAGCACCCTGGAATCCTACGAGCAGTACTTC.

V and J are TRBV7-2 and TRBJ1-5; D uncertain. Germline assignment: CDR1 SGHTA and CDR2 FQGNSA. CDR3 length: 15 residues. V lost 6 bases, J lost 2 bases, and 14 bases lay in between. The CDR3 spells CASSTGSSGNQPQHF. The CDR3 region has the DNA TGTGCCAGCAGTACTGGGAGTTCCGGCAATCAGCCCCAGCATTTT.

The genes are TRBV20-1 and TRBJ2-7, with TRBD1 matching 9 bases. Germline-derived CDR1 and CDR2 are DFQATT and SNEGSKA (reference sequence). Losses at the gene ends were 2 bases for V and 7 bases for J; bases not matched to a gene: 3. The CDR3 loop spans 12 amino acids. The CDR3 DNA reads TGCAGTGCTAGACCCGGGACAGGGGAGCAGTACTTC. Encoded protein: CSARPGTGEQYF.

The genes are TRBV7-9 and TRBJ2-5; 10 nucleotides match TRBD2. Germline assignment: CDR1 SEHNR and CDR2 FQNEAQ (reference sequence). J gave up 2 bases and V 3 bases, and 3 bases lay outside the gene matches. This CDR3 is built from 15 residues. The CDR3 sequence: CASSFKRGGQETQYF. The CDR3 nucleotides read TGTGCCAGCAGCTTCAAGCGGGGGGGGCAAGAGACCCAGTACTTC.

This sequence joins TRBV19 and TRBJ1-5, with unresolved D. Looked up from germline, CDR1 is LNHDA and CDR2 is SQIVND (reference sequence). V gave up 3 bases and J gave up 10 bases, with 13 bases separating them. The length of the CDR3 is 13 residues. CDR3 amino acids: CASSMAGDRPQHF. The CDR3, as DNA: TGTGCCAGTAGTATGGCCGGTGATCGACCCCAGCATTTT.

The chain has TRBV7-2 and TRBJ2-5; tentatively, D is TRBD2 (5 bases). The V end was cut by 5 bases, the J end by 5 bases, with 18 bases between. The germline V gene encodes CDR1 SGHTA and CDR2 FQGNSA. The CDR3 is 15 amino acids. The CDR3 DNA follows: TGTGCCAGCAGCCGCGTGGGCTCCAGAGGGGAGACCCAGTACTTC. Residues: CASSRVGSRGETQYF.

This clonotype was counted only a few times. The chain combines TRBV29-1 with TRBJ2-3, with D perhaps TRBD2 (5 bases). The germline CDR1 and CDR2 sequences are SQVTM and ANQGSEA. The CDR3 is 13 residues long. The V gene lost 7 bases and the J gene lost 3 bases, with 14 bases spanning the gap. The CDR3 spells CSASTTGTDTQYF. CDR3 nucleotides: TGCAGCGCCTCAACCACGGGGACAGATACGCAGTATTTT.